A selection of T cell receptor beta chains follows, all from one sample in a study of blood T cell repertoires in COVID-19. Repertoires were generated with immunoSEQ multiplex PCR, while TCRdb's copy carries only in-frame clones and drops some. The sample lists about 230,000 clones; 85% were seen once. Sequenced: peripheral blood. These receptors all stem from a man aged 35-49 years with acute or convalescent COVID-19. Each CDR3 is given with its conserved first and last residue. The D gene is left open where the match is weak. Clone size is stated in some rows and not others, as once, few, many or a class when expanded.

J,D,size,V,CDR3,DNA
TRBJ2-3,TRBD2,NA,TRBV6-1,CASSEPSGGGTDTQYF,TGTGCCAGCAGTGAACCTAGCGGGGGGGGCACAGATACGCAGTATTTT
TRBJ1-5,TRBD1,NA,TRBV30,CAWSYGQGNQPQHF,TGTGCCTGGAGTTATGGACAGGGGAATCAGCCCCAGCATTTT
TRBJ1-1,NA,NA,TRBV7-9,CASKPQGVYSEAFF,TGTGCCAGCAAGCCACAGGGAGTCTACTCTGAAGCTTTCTTT
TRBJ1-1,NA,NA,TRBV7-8,CASSFEYSTEAFF,TGTGCCAGCAGCTTCGAGTATAGCACTGAGGCTTTCTTT
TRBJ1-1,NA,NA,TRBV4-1,CASSPKAAVSTEAFF,TGCGCCAGCAGCCCCAAAGCGGCGGTTAGTACTGAAGCTTTCTTT
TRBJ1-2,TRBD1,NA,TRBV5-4,CASSLDRQWHYGYTF,TGTGCCAGCAGCCTGGACAGGCAATGGCACTATGGCTACACCTTC
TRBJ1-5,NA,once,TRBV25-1,CASSDAQDRNQPQHF,TGTGCCAGCAGTGATGCCCAGGACAGAAATCAGCCCCAGCATTTT
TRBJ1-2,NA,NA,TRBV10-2,CASSSDRFSGGYTF,TGCGCCAGCAGTTCCGACAGGTTCTCTGGTGGCTACACCTTC
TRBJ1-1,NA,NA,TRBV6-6,CASSYSSGLNTEAFF,TGTGCCAGCAGTTACTCATCGGGGTTGAACACTGAAGCTTTCTTT
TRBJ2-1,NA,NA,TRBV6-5,CASIRTDSYNEQFF,TGTGCCAGCATCCGGACAGACTCCTACAATGAGCAGTTCTTC
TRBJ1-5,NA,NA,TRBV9,CASSGGGVRGNQPQHF,TGTGCCAGCAGCGGAGGGGGTGTTCGCGGAAACCAGCCCCAGCATTTT
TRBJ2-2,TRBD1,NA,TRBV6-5,CASSKIGQGTGELFF,TGTGCCAGCAGTAAGATAGGACAGGGTACCGGGGAGCTGTTTTTT
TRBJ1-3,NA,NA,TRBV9,CASSVAQGNGNTIYF,TGTGCCAGCAGCGTAGCCCAGGGGAACGGAAACACCATATATTTT
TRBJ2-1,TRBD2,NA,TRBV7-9,CASSLGLAGAFSSYNEQFF,TGTGCCAGCAGCTTAGGACTAGCGGGGGCCTTCAGCTCCTACAATGAGCAGTTCTTC
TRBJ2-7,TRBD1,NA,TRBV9,CASSPPTGGREQYF,TGTGCCAGCAGCCCCCCGACAGGGGGAAGAGAGCAGTACTTC
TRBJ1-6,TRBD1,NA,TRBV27,CASSYGTGHNSPLHF,TGTGCCAGCAGCTACGGGACAGGCCATAATTCACCCCTCCACTTT
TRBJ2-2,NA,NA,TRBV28,CASSLRGGVPGELFF,TGTGCCAGCAGTTTGAGGGGGGGCGTTCCCGGGGAGCTGTTTTTT
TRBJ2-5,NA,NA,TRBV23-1,CASSQSGRKETQYF,TGCGCCAGCAGTCAATCGGGCCGAAAAGAGACCCAGTACTTC
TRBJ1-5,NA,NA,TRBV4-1,CASSQDPNQPQHF,TGCGCCAGCAGCCAAGATCCGAATCAGCCCCAGCATTTT
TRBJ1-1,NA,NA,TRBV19,CASSHRELSAFF,TGTGCCAGTAGCCACAGGGAATTATCGGCTTTCTTT
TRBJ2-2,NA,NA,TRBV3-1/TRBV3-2,CASSQYFSLNTGELFF,TGTGCCAGCAGCCAATATTTCAGTTTGAACACCGGGGAGCTGTTTTTT
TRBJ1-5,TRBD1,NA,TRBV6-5,CASSPGQVEVQHF,TGTGCCAGCAGTCCGGGACAGGTAGAGGTCCAGCATTTT
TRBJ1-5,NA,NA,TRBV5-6,CASSLLNQPQHF,TGTGCCAGCAGCTTGTTAAATCAGCCCCAGCATTTT
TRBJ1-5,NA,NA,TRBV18,CASSPQQGSNQPQHF,TGTGCCAGCTCACCACAACAGGGAAGCAATCAGCCCCAGCATTTT
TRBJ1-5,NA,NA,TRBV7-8,CASSIYQGNQPQHF,TGTGCCAGCAGCATATACCAGGGGAATCAGCCCCAGCATTTT
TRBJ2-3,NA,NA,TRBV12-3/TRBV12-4,CASSPGDTQYF,TGTGCCAGCAGTCCAGGCGATACGCAGTATTTT
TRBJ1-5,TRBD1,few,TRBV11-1,CASSTDRDQPQHF,TGTGCCAGCAGCACGGACAGGGATCAGCCCCAGCATTTT
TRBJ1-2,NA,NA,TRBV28,CASNSRRGGNYGYTF,TGTGCCAGCAACTCGCGTCGGGGGGGTAACTATGGCTACACCTTC
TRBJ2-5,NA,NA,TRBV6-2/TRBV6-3,CASSQGLVWDQETQYF,TGTGCCAGCAGTCAAGGACTGGTTTGGGATCAAGAGACCCAGTACTTC
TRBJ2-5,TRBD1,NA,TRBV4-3,CASSSTGALKETQYF,TGCGCCAGCAGCTCCACAGGGGCGCTAAAAGAGACCCAGTACTTC
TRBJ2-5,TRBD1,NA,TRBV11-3,CASSQGQASKGETQYF,TGTGCCAGCAGCCAAGGACAGGCCTCCAAGGGGGAGACCCAGTACTTC
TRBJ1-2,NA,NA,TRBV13,CASSLRRHVLFNYGYTF,TGTGCCAGCAGCCTCCGACGACACGTTCTATTTAACTATGGCTACACCTTC
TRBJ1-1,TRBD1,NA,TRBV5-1,CASSPTGQGATEAFF,TGCGCCAGCAGCCCTACGGGGCAGGGGGCCACTGAAGCTTTCTTT
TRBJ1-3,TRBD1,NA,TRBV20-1,CSARGGNTIYF,TGCAGTGCCAGGGGGGGAAACACCATATATTTT
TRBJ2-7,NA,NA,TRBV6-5,CASSRRDKSSYEQYF,TGTGCCAGCAGCCGCCGCGACAAGAGCTCCTACGAGCAGTACTTC
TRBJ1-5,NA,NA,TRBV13,CASSLKGVEQPQHF,TGTGCCAGCAGCTTAAAAGGGGTTGAGCAGCCCCAGCATTTT
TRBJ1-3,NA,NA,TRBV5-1,CASSFDSAGNTIYF,TGCGCCAGCAGCTTTGACAGCGCTGGAAACACCATATATTTT
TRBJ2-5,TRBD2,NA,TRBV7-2,CASSRSGGAGETQYF,TGTGCCAGCAGCCGTAGCGGGGGGGCTGGGGAGACCCAGTACTTC
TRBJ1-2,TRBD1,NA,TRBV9,CASSGGTGQGEDGYTF,TGTGCCAGCAGCGGAGGGACAGGCCAAGGAGAGGATGGCTACACCTTC
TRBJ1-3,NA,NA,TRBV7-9,CASSLAALSGNTIYF,TGTGCCAGCAGCTTAGCGGCCCTCTCTGGAAACACCATATATTTT
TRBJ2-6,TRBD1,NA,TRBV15,CATSRSTGAGANVLTF,TGTGCCACCAGCAGATCAACAGGGGCTGGGGCCAACGTCCTGACTTTC
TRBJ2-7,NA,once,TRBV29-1,CSVAESVEQYF,TGCAGCGTTGCGGAGTCAGTGGAGCAGTACTTC
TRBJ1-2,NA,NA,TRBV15,CATSRGGGPNGYTF,TGTGCCACCAGCAGGGGAGGAGGACCAAATGGCTACACCTTC
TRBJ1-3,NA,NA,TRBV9,CASSVVGGSGNTIYF,TGTGCCAGCAGCGTGGTAGGGGGTTCTGGAAACACCATATATTTT
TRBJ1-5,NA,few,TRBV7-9,CASSPTGTNQPQHF,TGTGCCAGCAGCCCGACAGGAACTAATCAGCCCCAGCATTTT
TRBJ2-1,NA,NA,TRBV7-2,CASSPSGLNEQFF,TGTGCCAGCAGCCCGAGCGGGCTCAATGAGCAGTTCTTC
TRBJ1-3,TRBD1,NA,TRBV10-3,CAISGGQTYSGNTIYF,TGTGCCATCAGCGGGGGACAGACATACTCTGGAAACACCATATATTTT